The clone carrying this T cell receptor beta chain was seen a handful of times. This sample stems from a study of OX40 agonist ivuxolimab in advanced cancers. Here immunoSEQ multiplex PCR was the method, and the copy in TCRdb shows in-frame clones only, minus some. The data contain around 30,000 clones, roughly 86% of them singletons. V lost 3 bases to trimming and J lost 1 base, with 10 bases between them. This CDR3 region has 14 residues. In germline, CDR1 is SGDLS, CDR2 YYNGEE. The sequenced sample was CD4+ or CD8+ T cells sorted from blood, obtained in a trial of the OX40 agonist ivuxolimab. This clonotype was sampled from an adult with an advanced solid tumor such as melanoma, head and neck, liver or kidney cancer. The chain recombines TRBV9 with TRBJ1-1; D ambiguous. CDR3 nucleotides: TGTGCCAGCAGCGGGAGCCCAGGGAACACTGAAGCTTTCTTT. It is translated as CASSGSPGNTEAFF.